The clone carrying this TCR beta chain was detected a few times. Its target is unknown. The data stem from a study of T-cell memory formation after mild COVID-19. Study information: TCR clusters were largely donor specific. Study-level points and caveats: Day 15 to 85 contracting clones showed balanced CD4/CD8; day 15 to 37 expanders favored CD4+. That cross-reactive memory joined was suggested by some responding clones appearing in pre-infection memory.

After 5'RACE with constant-segment primers, TCR alpha and TCR beta cDNA libraries carrying sample barcodes and UMIs were obtained. MiXCR was run by TCRdb on the 5' RACE reads, yielding one entry per CDR3 protein. The table lists some 150,000 distinct CDR3 sequences, around 21% of them singletons, with approximately 2.3% in the top ten. Germline V gene data show CDR1 as SGHNT and CDR2 as YYREEE (reference sequence). V lost 4 bases to trimming and J lost 3 bases; unmatched junction nucleotides: 6. The CDR3 spans 15 residues. This receptor was obtained from an adult woman who had mild COVID-19 (a few samples of this study predate the infection). Cell type and time point are not known. The sequencing sample was made of PBMCs or a T cell subset sorted from them (not recorded which). The rearrangement uses TRBV5-4 and TRBJ2-2; 7 bases are shared with TRBD2. CDR3 protein: CASSRGSPDTGELFF. As DNA, the CDR3 is TGTGCCAGCAGCCGCGGGAGCCCGGACACCGGGGAGCTGTTTTTT.